Following are 28 T cell receptor beta chains from one sample sequenced in a study of regulatory T cells in long-lasting Graves disease. Building of the TCR beta libraries involved iRepertoire HTBI primers and Arm-PCR of CDR3 regions. TCRdb called the multiplex PCR reads again in MiXCR, with one record for every CDR3 protein. The sample comprises around 360,000 distinct CDR3 sequences, roughly 17% of which are singletons, and around 21% rests with the top ten. Time point given: newly diagnosed GD, antithyroid drugs for less than 3 months. There was RNA extracted from PBMCs, and the TCR library was made from it. Separately, the same data were catalogued under a study of T cells in Graves' hyperthyroidism and ophthalmopathy.

Sequenced material: peripheral blood mononuclear cells (PBMCs), taken at new diagnosis, from a patient treated with antithyroid drugs. The source of these receptors is a young woman with Graves disease.

In this sample, this clonotype turned up a few times. The J gene is TRBJ2-7, the V gene TRBV5-1, with 10 bases aligning to TRBD1. This CDR3 comprises 15 residues. Germline CDR1 SGHRS, CDR2 YFSETQ. The V and J ends lost 0 bases and 4 bases, in that order; junction bases with no gene match: 4. The CDR3 region is CASSLAGTGVYEQYF. The CDR3 DNA is TGCGCCAGCAGCTTGGCCGGGACAGGGGTATACGAGCAGTACTTC.

This clonotype was detected a few times. The CDR3 coding sequence is TGTGCCAGCAGTTACGGGACAGGGGGCGTGGAACAGTACTTC. This gives the protein CASSYGTGGVEQYF. The gene calls are TRBV12-3 or TRBV12-4 and TRBJ2-7; 12 nucleotides match TRBD1. The CDR3 extends over 14 amino acids. Trimming cost V 4 bases and J 10 bases; bases outside gene matches: 8.

This clonotype was seen many times. The chain uses TRBV5-1 and TRBJ2-1; TRBD2 agrees at 9 bases. This CDR3 region has 14 residues. Germline CDR1 and CDR2: SGHRS and YFSETQ. Losses at the gene ends were 0 bases for V and 10 bases for J; bases not matched to a gene: 5. The CDR3 reads CASSLGTSAREQFF. The CDR3 nucleotides are TGCGCCAGCAGCTTGGGGACTAGCGCCAGGGAGCAGTTCTTC.

This clonotype appeared a few times. The chain carries TRBV9 and TRBJ1-2, with D perhaps TRBD1 (5 bases). V was trimmed by 0 bases and J by 4 bases, leaving 16 bases between them. The germline CDR1 and CDR2 sequences are SGDLS and YYNGEE. This CDR3 comprises 16 residues. In DNA form, the CDR3 reads TGTGCCAGCAGCGTAGAGTCGGGTGTGGGGGTCTATGGCTACACCTTC. Amino acid sequence: CASSVESGVGVYGYTF.

This clonotype was found many times. The chain is built from TRBV28 and TRBJ2-1; TRBD1 agrees at 7 bases. The V segment lost 6 bases and the J segment 13 bases; nucleotides outside the gene matches: 12. Germline V gene sequence: CDR1 MDHEN, CDR2 SYDVKM. The CDR3 sequence is 13 residues long. DNA of the CDR3: TGTGCCAGCAGCGCGAAGGGGACAGTCGAACAGTTCTTC. It specifies CASSAKGTVEQFF.

Worth noting for this clonotype: With a far larger clone one base away, a read error is the likely cause. This chain joins TRBV6-2 or TRBV6-3 and TRBJ1-5; D possibly corresponds to TRBD1 (6 bases). The CDR3 loop spans 14 amino acids. In germline, CDR1 is MNHEY, CDR2 SVGEGT. DNA for the CDR3: TGTGCCAGCAGTGTGGACAGAACCTATCAGCCCCGGCATTTT. Translation: CASSVDRTYQPRHF.

V usage is TRBV5-5 and J usage is TRBJ1-2; D remains unclear. The V and J ends lost 0 bases and 4 bases respectively, with 13 bases between them. CDR1 SGHKS and CDR2 YYEKEE come from the germline V gene (reference sequence). This CDR3 has 15 amino acids. This CDR3 reads CASSLGGGAGYGYTF. The DNA of the CDR3 is TGTGCCAGCAGCTTGGGAGGAGGAGCCGGCTATGGCTACACCTTC.

Many counts were recorded for this clonotype. The gene calls are TRBV28 and TRBJ1-5; no clear D gene. CDR3 length: 15 residues. Between the trimmed V and J ends, which lost 5 bases and 3 bases, there was a span of 14 bases. Germline CDR1 reads MDHEN; CDR2 reads SYDVKM. The CDR3 bases are TGTGCCAGCAGTATCCTCGACGGAAACAATCAGCCCCAGCATTTT. Amino acids: CASSILDGNNQPQHF.

This clonotype was counted at least ten times. This chain connects TRBV2 to TRBJ1-2; TRBD1 is a possible D gene (5 bases). This CDR3 spans 13 amino acids. Germline V gives CDR1 SNHLY, CDR2 FYNNEI. Trimming cost V 4 bases and J 4 bases, with 10 bases left between them. The CDR3 region is CASSVQGSYGYTF. The DNA of the CDR3 is TGTGCCAGCAGTGTGCAGGGAAGCTATGGCTACACCTTC. Full variable domain (missing parts from reference TRBV2 and TRBJ1-2): EPEVTQTPSHQVTQMGQEVILRCVPISNHLYFYWYRQILGQKVEFLVSFYNNEISEKSEIFDDQFSVERPDGSNFTLKIRSTKLEDSAMYFCASSVQGSYGYTFGSGTRLTVV.

This clonotype was picked up many times. This rearrangement joins TRBV28 to TRBJ1-5, with TRBD1 as a possible D gene (6 bases). The CDR3 extends over 13 amino acids. V gave up 8 bases and J gave up 11 bases, with 19 bases separating them. The germline V gene has CDR1 MDHEN and CDR2 SYDVKM. CDR3 in amino acids: CASASWDKRAQHF. The CDR3 bases are TGTGCCAGCGCCTCTTGGGACAAGAGAGCCCAGCATTTT. Full variable domain (rest looked up from reference TRBV28 and TRBJ1-5): DVKVTQSSRYLVKRTGEKVFLECVQDMDHENMFWYRQDPGLGLRLIYFSYDVKMKEKGDIPEGYSVSREKKERFSLILESASTNQTSMYLCASASWDKRAQHFGDGTRLSIL.

The rearrangement joins TRBV7-2 to TRBJ2-1; 9 bases agree with TRBD2. The CDR3 is 12 amino acids. CDR1 and CDR2 from the germline V gene are SGHTA and FQGNSA. J was trimmed by 15 bases and V by 4 bases; bases with no gene match: 7. In DNA form, the CDR3 reads TGTGCCAGCAGCTCCCGGACTAGCGAGTGGTTCTTC. Amino acid sequence: CASSSRTSEWFF.

The chain carries TRBV18 and TRBJ2-5, with D tentatively TRBD1 or TRBD2 (6 bases each). With 0 bases removed from V and 5 bases from J, the gap between germline ends came to 19 bases. The CDR3 has 17 residues. CDR1 and CDR2 (germline): KGHSH, LQKENI. CDR3 nucleotides: TGTGCCAGCTCACCACCGGGAGGACAGAGAGTTCGGGAGACCCAGTACTTC. Amino acids: CASSPPGGQRVRETQYF. Together with reference TRBV18 and TRBJ2-5, the CDR3 gives the full variable domain: NAGVMQNPRHLVRRRGQEARLRCSPMKGHSHVYWYRQLPEEGLKFMVYLQKENIIDESGMPKERFSAEFPKEGPSILRIQQVVRGDSAAYFCASSPPGGQRVRETQYFGPGTRLLVL.

This chain uses TRBV19 with TRBJ1-2; D might be TRBD1 (5 bases). Germline V gene data show CDR1 as LNHDA and CDR2 as SQIVND (reference sequence). Between the trimmed V and J ends, which lost 3 bases and 2 bases, there was a span of 7 bases. The CDR3 length is 13 residues. The CDR3 DNA reads TGTGCCAGTAGTATTCGACAGAACTATGGCTACACCTTC. Amino acid sequence: CASSIRQNYGYTF.

This clonotype was recorded at least ten times. For the CDR3, the DNA is TGTGCCAGCAGTGTCGGGGGAAATCAGCCCCAGCATTTT. Amino acids: CASSVGGNQPQHF. The rearrangement links TRBV6-1 to TRBJ1-5; possible D gene TRBD1, 5 bases. V was cut by 4 bases and J by 4 bases, with 8 bases left in between. The CDR3 has 13 residues. Germline CDR1 reads MNHNS; CDR2 reads SASEGT.

In this sample, this clonotype turned up a few times. With a much larger clone just one base away, this may be a read error. The V call is TRBV12-3 or TRBV12-4, the J call TRBJ1-1; D is unresolved. The CDR3 totals 11 residues. The CDR3 DNA reads as TGTGCCGGCAGTTTACGCACTGAAGCTTTCTTT. This encodes CAGSLRTEAFF.

This clonotype was seen a few times. The rearrangement links TRBV19 to TRBJ2-7; perhaps TRBD1 as D (6 bases). Germline V lookup: CDR1 LNHDA, CDR2 SQIVND (reference sequence). V dropped 7 bases and J dropped 3 bases, with 28 bases sitting between them. There are 18 residues in the CDR3. The CDR3 DNA reads as TGTGCCAGTACCATATCTACCCTGGACAGCCATAGGGTCTACGAGCAGTACTTC. It codes for CASTISTLDSHRVYEQYF.

Comments on this clonotype: A much larger clone differs from this one at a single base, so this may be a read error. This rearrangement joins TRBV28 to TRBJ1-4; D perhaps matches TRBD1 (6 bases). CDR3 length equals 13 residues. Per germline, CDR1 MDHEN and CDR2 SYDVKM. The CDR3 nucleotides are TGTGCCAGCAGTAGGACAGTTTTAGAAAAACCGTTTTTT. This translates into CASSRTVLEKPFF.

This clonotype was detected many times. The chain uses TRBV3-1 and TRBJ2-3; 9 bases align to TRBD2. The CDR3 is 15 residues long. Germline values: CDR1 LGHDT, CDR2 YNNKEL (reference sequence). The V and J ends lost 7 bases and 2 bases, in that order; junction bases with no gene match: 7. In DNA form, the CDR3 reads TGTGCCAGCAAGTTTTCTAGCGGGGACACAGATACGCAGTATTTT. It encodes CASKFSSGDTDTQYF.

V usage is TRBV10-1 and J usage is TRBJ2-5; TRBD2 might be the D (5 bases). Germline values: CDR1 WNHNN, CDR2 SYGVQD (reference sequence). V was pared by 5 bases and J by 2 bases, with 9 bases between. This CDR3 is 13 amino acids long. As DNA, the CDR3 is TGCGCCAGCAGTCCCACGGGACAAGAGACCCAGTACTTC. Translated: CASSPTGQETQYF.

The chain recombines TRBV30 with TRBJ2-5, with TRBD2 as a possible D gene (5 bases). This CDR3 region has 14 residues. Trimming removed 0 bases at V and 1 base at J, with 9 bases between. CDR1 GTSNPN and CDR2 SVGIG come from the germline V gene (reference sequence). Here the CDR3 reads CAWSVGLAQETQYF. DNA for the CDR3: TGTGCCTGGAGTGTCGGGCTAGCCCAAGAGACCCAGTACTTC.

CDR3 DNA sequence: TGTGCCAGCAGCTTTTGGCACCGCTATAATTCACCCCTCCACTTT. Translation gives CASSFWHRYNSPLHF. This chain joins TRBV5-4 and TRBJ1-6; D gene ambiguous. This CDR3 has 15 residues. Per the germline V gene, CDR1 is SGHNT and CDR2 is YYREEE (reference sequence). Trimming removed 2 bases at V and 3 bases at J, with 9 bases between.

The sample holds many counts of this clonotype. The V and J genes are TRBV10-3 and TRBJ2-7; 10 bases fit TRBD1. Germline lookup yields CDR1 ENHRY and CDR2 SYGVKD. The trim removed 6 bases at V and 5 bases at J, leaving 10 bases unmatched. The length of the CDR3 is 15 residues. The CDR3 DNA reads TGTGCCATCAGCAGGGACAGGGGCCCCGCCGACGAGCAGTACTTC. Protein: CAISRDRGPADEQYF.

The chain employs TRBV6-2 or TRBV6-3 and TRBJ2-3; D is possibly TRBD1 (5 bases). The CDR3 runs to 13 residues. Germline V CDR1 and CDR2: MNHEY, SVGEGT. V was clipped by 8 bases and J by 2 bases, with 11 bases between them. CDR3 DNA sequence: TGTGCCAGCCTTGGACAACCCACAGATACGCAGTATTTT. Translation gives CASLGQPTDTQYF.

The V and J genes are TRBV12-5 and TRBJ1-1; maybe TRBD1 (5 bases). Trimming took off 0 bases at V and 3 bases at J, with 14 bases between the two ends. Germline V gives CDR1 LGHNT, CDR2 FRNRAP. CDR3 length: 16 amino acids. CDR3 sequence (DNA): TGTGCTAGTGGTTTGGTCGGGGGGAAGTACTACACTGAAGCTTTCTTT. Translated: CASGLVGGKYYTEAFF.

Concerning this clonotype: One base away lies a much larger clone, so this may be a sequencing read error. The J gene is TRBJ1-2, the V gene TRBV5-6, with TRBD1 matching over 8 bases. V trimming: 1 base; J trimming: 7 bases; junction bases outside the gene matches: 3. The CDR3 runs to 13 residues. Per germline, CDR1 SGHDT and CDR2 YYEEEE. In DNA, the CDR3 is TGTGCCAGCAGCTTGTCAGGGGGCCGTGGCTACACCTTC. As protein: CASSLSGGRGYTF.

The chain uses TRBV7-2 and TRBJ2-5; 15 bases map to TRBD2. Germline lookup yields CDR1 SGHTA and CDR2 FQGNSA. Trimming cost V 5 bases and J 5 bases; bases outside gene matches: 9. The CDR3 runs 17 residues. CDR3 amino acids: CASSQAGLAGGGETQYF. DNA of the CDR3: TGTGCCAGCAGCCAAGCGGGACTAGCGGGGGGCGGGGAGACCCAGTACTTC. The whole variable domain, remainder taken from reference TRBV7-2 and TRBJ2-5, is GAGVSQSPSNKVTEKGKDVELRCDPISGHTALYWYRQSLGQGLEFLIYFQGNSAPDKSGLPSDRFSAERTGGSVSTLTIQRTQQEDSAVYLCASSQAGLAGGGETQYFGPGTRLLVL.

The chain employs TRBV29-1 and TRBJ2-7; D not certain. Germline values: CDR1 SQVTM, CDR2 ANQGSEA. There are 12 residues in the CDR3. With 4 bases removed from V and 3 bases from J, the gap between germline ends came to 10 bases. This CDR3 is CSVVVRSYEQYF. The CDR3 DNA is TGCAGCGTTGTGGTCAGGAGCTACGAGCAGTACTTC.

This clonotype was picked up a small number of times. V gene TRBV7-9 combines with J gene TRBJ2-7; D unresolved. Trimming removed 1 base from V and 0 bases from J, with 10 bases in between. The CDR3 sequence is 15 residues long. From germline, CDR1 is SEHNR and CDR2 FQNEAQ (reference sequence). CDR3 sequence: CASSLGRRSSYEQYF. Written as DNA, the CDR3 is TGTGCCAGCAGCTTAGGAAGACGGAGCTCCTACGAGCAGTACTTC.